Below, 25 T cell receptor beta chains from the same sample are listed, as sequenced in a study of CD8+ T cells in alopecia areata. Sample treatment: oral pan-JAK inhibitor, 5-10 mg twice daily. Following RNA extraction, reverse transcription yielded cDNA that acted as the sequencing template. Profiled with immunoSEQ multiplex PCR; TCRdb holds only in-frame clones, not every one. Of 150,000 to 250,000 clones listed, 60% were seen once; the top ten hold less than 3.5%. The sequencing here drew on CD4+ T cells sorted from blood, taken at week 4, from a patient treated with tofacitinib. The receptors here all came from a human donor with alopecia areata.

This clone occurred once. The chain uses TRBV5-1 and TRBJ2-2; TRBD2 is a possible D gene (5 bases). V lost 0 bases to trimming and J lost 4 bases, with 7 bases between them. The CDR3 is 14 amino acids. From germline, CDR1 is SGHRS and CDR2 YFSETQ. CDR3: CASSLGGATGELFF. In nucleotides, the CDR3 is TGCGCCAGCAGCTTGGGGGGAGCCACCGGGGAGCTGTTTTTT.

This clone was counted between two and nine times. V usage is TRBV6-5 and J usage is TRBJ1-1; D remains ambiguous. CDR1 MNHEY and CDR2 SVGAGI come from the germline V gene. CDR3 length: 13 residues. The ends were cut back, 0 bases at V and 4 bases at J, with 6 bases in the middle. CDR3 loop: CASSYSPITEAFF. As DNA, the CDR3 is TGTGCCAGCAGTTACTCACCTATCACTGAAGCTTTCTTT.

The CDR3 sequence: CASSIQVNTEAFF. CDR3 nucleotides: TGTGCCAGCAGCATCCAGGTGAACACTGAAGCTTTCTTT. The rearrangement uses TRBV7-2 and TRBJ1-1; D gene ambiguous. Germline CDR1 and CDR2: SGHTA and FQGNSA. The length of the CDR3 is 13 residues. V lost 5 bases, J lost 0 bases, and 7 bases lay in between.

The gene calls are TRBV30 and TRBJ2-7, with D hard to call. The CDR3 extends over 11 amino acids. Trimming left V 0 bases short and J 5 bases short, with 5 bases between. Per germline, CDR1 GTSNPN and CDR2 SVGIG (reference sequence). CDR3 loop: CAWSVQNEQYF. Written as DNA, the CDR3 is TGTGCCTGGAGTGTACAGAACGAGCAGTACTTC.

The CDR3 DNA sequence: TGTGCCAGCAGCTTTCGGGGAGACGAGACCCAGTACTTC. It encodes CASSFRGDETQYF. V gene TRBV5-4 combines with J gene TRBJ2-5; tentative D call: TRBD2 (5 bases). Germline CDR1 is SGHNT and CDR2 is YYREEE (reference sequence). Trimming took off 2 bases at V and 5 bases at J, with 10 bases between the two ends. CDR3 length: 13 residues.

This clone showed up just once. The CDR3 region has the DNA TGTGCCAGCAGCTTAGATGGAGAGCAGTACTTC. Its protein product is CASSLDGEQYF. The V and J genes are TRBV7-2 and TRBJ2-7; D gene unclear. The CDR3 contains 11 residues. Germline loops: CDR1 SGHTA, CDR2 FQGNSA. Trimming cost V 1 base and J 7 bases, with 5 bases left between them.

This clone was seen only once. This sequence joins TRBV25-1 and TRBJ2-7; 7 bases map to TRBD1. CDR3 length: 13 amino acids. After removal of 5 bases from V and 5 bases from J, the junction contained 6 bases not matched to a gene. The germline V gene encodes CDR1 MGHDK and CDR2 SYGVNS. The CDR3 DNA reads as TGTGCCAGCAGTAATACAGGGGACCACGAGCAGTACTTC. Encoded protein: CASSNTGDHEQYF.

In DNA form, the CDR3 reads TGTGCCAGCAGCCGACGACAGTTGGACGTATCGGAGACCCAGTACTTC. Protein product: CASSRRQLDVSETQYF. This rearrangement joins TRBV7-9 to TRBJ2-5; tentatively, D is TRBD1 (5 bases). Germline CDR1 and CDR2: SEHNR and FQNEAQ (reference sequence). V was trimmed by 5 bases and J by 5 bases, leaving 21 bases between them. There are 16 residues in the CDR3.

The rearrangement uses TRBV27 and TRBJ2-4; no clear D. Per the germline V gene, CDR1 is MNHEY and CDR2 is SMNVEV (reference sequence). Trimming removed 2 bases at V and 5 bases at J, with 16 bases between. The CDR3 is made up of 16 amino acids. CDR3 coding DNA: TGTGCCAGCAGTTTACTCCGGGTCCCATGGGAAAACATTCAGTACTTC. Translated, it gives CASSLLRVPWENIQYF.

This clone occurred a few times. The chain employs TRBV29-1 and TRBJ2-2; D is unclear. The CDR3 contains 16 residues. The V and J ends lost 4 bases and 1 base respectively, with 16 bases between them. Germline lookup yields CDR1 SQVTM and CDR2 ANQGSEA. CDR3 DNA sequence: TGCAGCGTTGCCAGAAATTCCTTCAAGAACACCGGGGAGCTGTTTTTT. This gives the protein CSVARNSFKNTGELFF.

The chain joins TRBV19 to TRBJ1-2; no definite D call. Trimming took off 6 bases at V and 5 bases at J, with 13 bases between the two ends. The CDR3 sequence is 13 residues long. From germline, CDR1 is LNHDA and CDR2 SQIVND (reference sequence). The CDR3 region has the DNA TGTGCCAGTAGCCTAGGGATATGGTATGGCTACACCTTC. Protein sequence: CASSLGIWYGYTF.

Only a few counts were recorded for this clone. In DNA form, the CDR3 reads TGCGCCAGCAGCCCCGCCCCCCGGGGGGGGTACAATGAGCAGTTCTTC. Amino acid sequence: CASSPAPRGGYNEQFF. The V gene is TRBV4-1, the J gene TRBJ2-1, with TRBD2 matching over 8 bases. The junction had 9 bases not matched to a gene; V was cut back by 4 bases and J by 4 bases. The germline gives CDR1 MGHRA, CDR2 YSYEKL. The CDR3 contains 16 residues.

This clone was counted only a few times. The chain is built from TRBV7-2 and TRBJ1-5, with D perhaps TRBD1 (5 bases). The CDR3 has 14 residues. V was clipped by 2 bases and J by 7 bases, with 12 bases between them. In germline, CDR1 is SGHTA, CDR2 FQGNSA. CDR3 coding DNA: TGTGCCAGCAGCTTAAGGCAGGGCGGCCAGCCCCAGCATTTT. This translates into CASSLRQGGQPQHF.

The chain has TRBV30 and TRBJ2-6, with 7 bases that match TRBD1. Germline CDR1 GTSNPN, CDR2 SVGIG (reference sequence). CDR3 size: 16 residues. V was clipped by 0 bases and J by 0 bases; unmatched bases: 2. The CDR3 nucleotides are TGTGCCTGGAGTGTAGGGACAGCCTCTGGGGCCAACGTCCTGACTTTC. Translating it yields CAWSVGTASGANVLTF.

V gene TRBV2 combines with J gene TRBJ2-2; 10 positions agree with TRBD1. V was pared by 6 bases and J by 4 bases, with 5 bases of the junction left unmatched. Germline CDR1 SNHLY, CDR2 FYNNEI. The CDR3 sequence is 15 residues long. CDR3 region: CASSEGTGVTGELFF. The CDR3 coding sequence is TGTGCCAGCAGCGAGGGGACAGGGGTCACCGGGGAGCTGTTTTTT.

The chain has TRBV30 and TRBJ1-4; 7 bases are a match to TRBD1. Trimming removed 4 bases from V and 2 bases from J; junction bases left unmatched: 4. From germline, CDR1 is GTSNPN and CDR2 SVGIG (reference sequence). The CDR3 contains 14 residues. The CDR3 region has the DNA TGTGCCTGGATGAGGGGGCTTACTAATGAAAAACTGTTTTTT. The encoded protein is CAWMRGLTNEKLFF.

The chain combines TRBV25-1 with TRBJ2-5; the D is unclear. CDR1 is MGHDK and CDR2 is SYGVNS in the germline V gene. V was trimmed by 6 bases and J by 1 base, leaving 12 bases between them. The CDR3 covers 14 residues. CDR3: CASSSLGSQETQYF. CDR3 bases: TGTGCCAGCAGCTCCCTGGGAAGCCAAGAGACCCAGTACTTC.

The genes are TRBV29-1 and TRBJ2-1, with D possibly being TRBD2 (6 bases). Germline lookup yields CDR1 SQVTM and CDR2 ANQGSEA. The CDR3 is 14 residues long. V was pared by 3 bases and J by 2 bases, with 11 bases between. CDR3 loop: CSVDKTGAYNEQFF. CDR3 coding DNA: TGCAGCGTTGACAAAACGGGGGCCTACAATGAGCAGTTCTTC.

This clone was counted between two and nine times. The V and J genes are TRBV29-1 and TRBJ2-4; D unclear. The V and J ends lost 6 bases and 0 bases respectively, with 6 bases between them. The CDR3 runs to 12 residues. Germline loops: CDR1 SQVTM, CDR2 ANQGSEA. The CDR3: CSVGLAKNIQYF. The CDR3 region has the DNA TGCAGCGTCGGGTTAGCCAAAAACATTCAGTACTTC.

The rearrangement uses TRBV2 and TRBJ1-2; D unclear. Germline V gene lookup returns CDR1 SNHLY and CDR2 FYNNEI. The CDR3 is made up of 11 amino acids. The V gene lost 5 bases and the J gene lost 7 bases, with 8 bases spanning the gap. CDR3 loop: CASSSRSGYTF. CDR3 nucleotide sequence: TGTGCCAGCAGTTCTAGAAGTGGCTACACCTTC.

V gene TRBV29-1 combines with J gene TRBJ2-3; TRBD1 aligns across 7 bases. After removal of 7 bases from V and 8 bases from J, the junction contained 12 bases not matched to a gene. This CDR3 region has 13 residues. Germline V gives CDR1 SQVTM, CDR2 ANQGSEA. CDR3 bases: TGCAGCGCCGCGACAGGGCCTGAGGGTACGCAGTATTTT. Its translation is CSAATGPEGTQYF.

This chain joins TRBV28 and TRBJ1-5; the D gene is possibly TRBD1 (5 bases). Trimming took off 0 bases at V and 2 bases at J, with 5 bases between the two ends. The length of the CDR3 is 14 residues. Germline CDR1 MDHEN, CDR2 SYDVKM. CDR3 residues: CASSLWGGNQPQHF. The CDR3 DNA sequence: TGTGCCAGCAGTTTATGGGGGGGCAATCAGCCCCAGCATTTT.

V gene TRBV29-1 combines with J gene TRBJ2-3; 7 bases map to TRBD2. The V gene's germline CDR1 is SQVTM and CDR2 ANQGSEA. Trimming removed 4 bases from V and 6 bases from J; junction bases left unmatched: 13. The CDR3 has 15 amino acids. For the CDR3, the DNA is TGCAGCGTTGTGGCCGGGGGGTTGGGTATCGATACGCAGTATTTT. Translating gives CSVVAGGLGIDTQYF.

The chain has TRBV20-1 and TRBJ2-5; D gene uncertain. The CDR3 is made up of 11 amino acids. Trimming left V 7 bases short and J 5 bases short, with 11 bases between. Per the germline V gene, CDR1 is DFQATT and CDR2 is SNEGSKA (reference sequence). The CDR3 DNA sequence: TGCAGTGGCAGACATGTGGAGACCCAGTACTTC. This encodes CSGRHVETQYF.

Points on this clone: The sample contains more than one DNA sequence encoding this CDR3. The chain is built from TRBV30 and TRBJ2-3; no reliable D call. V was trimmed by 0 bases and J by 6 bases, leaving 4 bases between them. CDR1 and CDR2 (germline): GTSNPN, SVGIG (reference sequence). This CDR3 has 11 amino acids. The CDR3 loop is CAWSVRDTQYF. CDR3 bases: TGTGCCTGGAGTGTAAGGGATACGCAGTATTTT. Full variable domain (outside the CDR3, taken from reference TRBV30 and TRBJ2-3): SQTIHQWPATLVQPVGSPLSLECTVEGTSNPNLYWYRQAAGRGLQLLFYSVGIGQISSEVPQNLSASRPQDRQFILSSKKLLLSDSGFYLCAWSVRDTQYFGPGTRLTVL.